One and the same sample provided the 3 T cell receptor beta chains below, sequenced in a study of shared clonotypes between healthy human individuals. Naive CD8 cells lacked CD45RO, underwent positive selection for CCR7 and left out terminally differentiated effector memory CD45RA+ cells. Sequencing used immunoSEQ multiplex PCR; TCRdb keeps in-frame clones, though not all of them. The data show about 600,000 clones, roughly 98% seen once. Sequenced sample: naive CD8+ T cells sorted from blood. The receptor source for this set is a young man in good health.

This chain links TRBV5-5 with TRBJ2-3; 13 bases line up with TRBD2. V shed 5 bases, J shed 4 bases, and the junction held 4 bases outside the gene matches. The CDR3 is 15 amino acids. Germline V gene sequence: CDR1 SGHKS, CDR2 YYEKEE (reference sequence). The CDR3 region is CASRLAGGTADTQYF. The CDR3 DNA reads TGTGCCAGCAGACTAGCGGGAGGGACGGCAGATACGCAGTATTTT.

This chain uses TRBV7-6 with TRBJ2-7, with 10 nucleotides matching TRBD2. The V gene's germline CDR1 is SGHVS and CDR2 FNYEAQ. After removal of 4 bases from V and 3 bases from J, the junction contained 3 bases not matched to a gene. CDR3 size: 14 residues. The DNA for the CDR3 is TGTGCCAGCAGCTCATGGACTAGCGGCTACGAGCAGTACTTC. Translated: CASSSWTSGYEQYF. Looking up the rest from reference TRBV7-6 and TRBJ2-7 gives the full variable domain: GAGVSQSPRYKVTKRGQDVALRCDPISGHVSLYWYRQALGQGPEFLTYFNYEAQQDKSGLPNDRFSAERPEGSISTLTIQRTEQRDSAMYRCASSSWTSGYEQYFGPGTRLTVT.

The chain employs TRBV15 and TRBJ2-6, with D possibly TRBD1 on 6 matching bases. V gave up 7 bases and J gave up 2 bases, with 12 bases separating them. The CDR3 loop spans 15 amino acids. The germline gives CDR1 LNHNV, CDR2 YYDKDF (reference sequence). The DNA for the CDR3 is TGTGCCACCACCAGGGGCGAGGCTGGGGCCAACGTCCTGACTTTC. It codes for CATTRGEAGANVLTF. Based on the CDR3 plus reference TRBV15 and TRBJ2-6, the full variable domain is DAMVIQNPRYQVTQFGKPVTLSCSQTLNHNVMYWYQQKSSQAPKLLFHYYDKDFNNEADTPDNFQSRRPNTSFCFLDIRSPGLGDTAMYLCATTRGEAGANVLTFGAGSRLTVL.